Below are 7 T cell receptor beta chains sequenced from a single sample in a study of beta chain features in type 1 diabetes. Study-level findings and limits: Shorter TCRB CDR3s, moderately but significantly so, were found in Type 1 diabetes patients in all four CD4+ subsets.

Their antigen targets remain unknown. The investigators reverse transcribed all of the isolated RNA, so they sequenced expressed TCRB transcripts. Generated by immunoSEQ multiplex PCR, the TCRdb table keeps only in-frame clones and is missing some. The data show 600,000 to 700,000 clones, 9.5% to 15% seen once. The sequencing input was naive CD4+ T cells from blood. The receptors were gathered from a young man with type 1 diabetes.

The V and J genes are TRBV30 and TRBJ2-5; D perhaps matches TRBD2 (5 bases). V lost 0 bases and J 4 bases, leaving 21 bases between the germline ends. The CDR3 runs to 17 residues. CDR1 is GTSNPN and CDR2 is SVGIG in the germline V gene (reference sequence). Written as DNA, the CDR3 is TGTGCCTGGAGTGTACTCGCAGGACCCGGAGGCCCAGAGACCCAGTACTTC. Protein product: CAWSVLAGPGGPETQYF.

This clone was detected only a few times. V usage is TRBV2 and J usage is TRBJ1-1; possibly TRBD1 for D (5 bases). There are 12 residues in the CDR3. The germline V gene has CDR1 SNHLY and CDR2 FYNNEI. Trimming removed 5 bases at V and 10 bases at J, with 14 bases between. This CDR3 is CASSPDPQGAFF. CDR3 nucleotides: TGTGCCAGCAGTCCCGACCCCCAGGGAGCTTTCTTT.

This clone appeared a few times. This rearrangement joins TRBV7-9 to TRBJ2-5, with TRBD1 matching over 9 bases. Trimming at V came to 3 bases and at J to 4 bases, leaving 3 bases not matched to a gene. The CDR3 totals 14 residues. CDR1 is SEHNR, CDR2 FQNEAQ, per germline (reference sequence). DNA for the CDR3: TGTGCCAGCAGCTTCGGACAGGGGATAGAGACCCAGTACTTC. This encodes CASSFGQGIETQYF.

The chain carries TRBV6-6 and TRBJ1-6; D not resolved. This CDR3 is built from 14 residues. Trimming stripped 4 bases from V and 15 bases from J, with 19 bases between. CDR1 is MNHNY, CDR2 SVGAGI, per germline (reference sequence). The CDR3 loop reads CASSLPEKDQVLHF. The CDR3 DNA reads TGTGCCAGCAGTTTACCCGAGAAGGACCAGGTCCTCCACTTT.

This chain uses TRBV4-3 with TRBJ1-1, with unresolved D. CDR3 length: 15 residues. V was trimmed by 0 bases and J by 3 bases, leaving 11 bases between them. Germline assignment: CDR1 LGHNA and CDR2 YSLEER. CDR3 sequence reads: CASSQERWVYTEAFF. The CDR3 DNA is TGCGCCAGCAGCCAAGAGAGGTGGGTGTACACTGAAGCTTTCTTT.

This clone occurred a few times. The J gene is TRBJ2-1, the V gene TRBV9; 7 bases agree with TRBD1. CDR1 and CDR2 (germline): SGDLS, YYNGEE. V was pared by 0 bases and J by 8 bases, with 11 bases of the junction left unmatched. The CDR3 runs to 16 residues. The CDR3 coding sequence is TGTGCCAGCAGCGTAGGGCTAGGGGGCTTTAACGATGAGCAGTTCTTC. Amino acid sequence: CASSVGLGGFNDEQFF.

CDR3 region: CASSLAGLAGASSSYEQYF. In DNA, the CDR3 is TGTGCCAGCAGCCTAGCTGGACTAGCGGGGGCCTCAAGCTCCTACGAGCAGTACTTC. The V gene is TRBV13, the J gene TRBJ2-7; 13 bases are shared with TRBD2. The germline V gene encodes CDR1 PRHDT and CDR2 FYEKMQ (reference sequence). After removal of 5 bases from V and 0 bases from J, the junction contained 13 bases not matched to a gene. The CDR3 length is 19 residues.